The next 14 T cell receptor beta chains were all read from a single sample in a study of glioma-infiltrating T cells. TCR alpha and beta CDR3 regions were amplified from RNA using iRepertoire nested multiplex PCR. TCRdb re-called the multiplex PCR reads through MiXCR, storing one row per CDR3 protein. Of fewer than 200,000 distinct CDR3 sequences in the sample, around 45% were seen once. The material sequenced was glioma tissue, nonneoplastic brain tissue, or PBMCs (not recorded which). Receptors were obtained from a human donor with low-grade glioma or glioblastoma, undergoing nonglioma brain surgery, or in good health (not recorded which).

The J gene is TRBJ2-7, the V gene TRBV5-1; D may be TRBD1 (6 bases). V was trimmed by 4 bases and J by 5 bases, leaving 19 bases between them. The CDR3 totals 15 residues. Per the germline V gene, CDR1 is SGHRS and CDR2 is YFSETQ. The CDR3 DNA reads as TGCGCCAGCAGCCCGCGACAGGATGGCAGACACGAGCAGTACTTC. This codes for CASSPRQDGRHEQYF.

About this clonotype: It may be a read error: a sequence one base away is much more abundant. The gene calls are TRBV28 and TRBJ2-2, with a tentative D call TRBD1 (5 bases). CDR1 and CDR2 (germline): MDHEN, SYDVKM. Trimming cost V 5 bases and J 1 base, with 11 bases left between them. The CDR3 is 15 amino acids. DNA of the CDR3: TGTGCCAGCAGTGTGCAGGGCAGGAACACCGGGGAGCTGTTTTTT. It yields the protein CASSVQGRNTGELFF.

On this clonotype: This clone may be a read error of a much larger clone one base away. Here the CDR3 DNA reads TGTGCCAGCAGCGCAGAACTAGCGGCCTACAATCAGCAGTTCTTC. Its translation is CASSAELAAYNQQFF. The chain combines TRBV7-2 with TRBJ2-1; the match to TRBD2 covers 8 bases. Germline lookup yields CDR1 SGHTA and CDR2 FQGNSA. This CDR3 contains 15 residues. Together with reference TRBV7-2 and TRBJ2-1, the CDR3 gives the full variable domain: GAGVSQSPSNKVTEKGKDVELRCDPISGHTALYWYRQSLGQGLEFLIYFQGNSAPDKSGLPSDRFSAERTGGSVSTLTIQRTQQEDSAVYLCASSAELAAYNQQFFGPGTRLTVL.

Comments on this clonotype: A much larger clone lies one base from this, so it may be a read error. This rearrangement joins TRBV24-1 to TRBJ2-1, with TRBD1 identical over 7 bases. Germline lookup yields CDR1 KGHDR and CDR2 SFDVKD. J gave up 9 bases and V 4 bases, and 14 bases lay outside the gene matches. The CDR3 extends over 16 amino acids. The CDR3 DNA reads TGTGCCACCAGTGACCAAGGACAGGAGCGGTCGGGTGAGCAGTTCTTC. Translating it yields CATSDQGQERSGEQFF.

Remarks on this clonotype: A read error is possible here, since a much larger clone lies one base away. The V gene is TRBV25-1, the J gene TRBJ2-7; 9 nucleotides agree with TRBD2. This CDR3 region has 14 residues. Germline CDR1 MGHDK, CDR2 SYGVNS. V lost 4 bases, J lost 7 bases, and 8 bases stayed unmatched. In nucleotides, the CDR3 is TGTGCCAGCAGTGTGGGGACTAGCAGCCATGAGCAGTACTTC. Translating it yields CASSVGTSSHEQYF.

On this clonotype: One end of the junction is discordant with germline, which a read error may explain. The genes are TRBV28 and TRBJ1-6; D is undetermined. CDR1 MDHEN and CDR2 SYDVKM come from the germline V gene. CDR3 size: 12 residues. The CDR3 nucleotides read TGTTCCAGCATCTCGGGGAGTTCACCCCTCCACTTT. Residues: CSSISGSSPLHF.

V usage is TRBV28 and J usage is TRBJ2-7, with 9 bases matching TRBD2. The junction had 8 bases not matched to a gene; V was cut back by 6 bases and J by 5 bases. From germline, CDR1 is MDHEN and CDR2 SYDVKM. This CDR3 is built from 14 residues. CDR3: CASSFSGRKDEQYF. CDR3 in DNA: TGTGCCAGCAGCTTTAGCGGGAGAAAGGACGAGCAGTACTTC.

A word on this clonotype: This may be a read error, as it is one base from a much larger clone. CDR3 loop: CASSLRDASKDTQYF. The CDR3 bases are TGTGCCAGCAGCCTTCGGGACGCGAGCAAAGATACGCAGTATTTT. The rearrangement joins TRBV28 to TRBJ2-3, with D possibly being TRBD1 or TRBD2 (5 bases each). Germline CDR1 is MDHEN and CDR2 is SYDVKM. This CDR3 is built from 15 residues.

This clonotype was picked up a small number of times. A read error may be the cause here, since a much bigger clone is one base away. The genes are TRBV20-1 and TRBJ1-1; perhaps TRBD1 as D (5 bases). The CDR3 has 13 amino acids. Trimming took off 2 bases at V and 7 bases at J, with 14 bases between the two ends. Germline V gene lookup returns CDR1 DFQATT and CDR2 SNEGSKA (reference sequence). The CDR3 DNA is TGCAGTGCTAGAACACCTACAGGATATGAAGCTTTCTTT. Its protein is CSARTPTGYEAFF.

This chain joins TRBV7-7 and TRBJ2-3; no clear D. The V gene's germline CDR1 is SSHAT and CDR2 FNYEAQ (reference sequence). The V end was cut by 11 bases, the J end by 6 bases, with 18 bases between. CDR3 length: 13 residues. As DNA, the CDR3 is TGTGCCGGAAGCCAGGATGCGCGGGATACGCAGTATTTT. This gives the protein CAGSQDARDTQYF.

Worth noting for this clonotype: A much larger clone differs from this one at a single base, so this may be a read error. V usage is TRBV6-2 or TRBV6-3 and J usage is TRBJ2-4, with D perhaps TRBD1 or TRBD2 (6 bases each). V shed 9 bases and J shed 3 bases, with 18 bases lying between them. The CDR3 is 15 residues long. CDR1 and CDR2 from the germline V gene are MNHEY and SVGEGT. The CDR3 sequence is CASTQRGAGKNIQYF. The CDR3 region has the DNA TGTGCCAGTACCCAAAGGGGGGCAGGCAAAAACATTCAGTACTTC.

This clonotype showed up just a few times. This chain uses TRBV2 with TRBJ2-7; a weak D match, TRBD1 (6 bases). The germline V and J ends were trimmed by 7 bases and 1 base, with 20 bases remaining between them. CDR1 and CDR2 from the germline V gene are SNHLY and FYNNEI. The CDR3 sequence is 16 residues long. CDR3 coding DNA: TGTGCCAGCACCATGGGGTCGGCAGGGGATTCCTACGAGCAGTACTTC. Amino acid sequence: CASTMGSAGDSYEQYF.

This clonotype has only a few counts. This rearrangement joins TRBV3-1 to TRBJ2-3; D uncertain. Trimming pared 0 bases from V and 1 base from J, leaving 5 bases between. From germline, CDR1 is LGHDT and CDR2 YNNKEL (reference sequence). The CDR3 is 14 amino acids. CDR3 nucleotides: TGTGCCAGCAGCCAAGATGTTGGCACAGATACGCAGTATTTT. Its protein product is CASSQDVGTDTQYF.

V usage is TRBV27 and J usage is TRBJ1-1; no reliable D call. This CDR3 is 15 amino acids long. CDR1 is MNHEY, CDR2 SMNVEV, per germline (reference sequence). The CDR3 is CSCSPTTPARGEAFF. CDR3 DNA: TGTTCCTGCAGTCCCACAACACCGGCAAGAGGTGAAGCTTTCTTT.